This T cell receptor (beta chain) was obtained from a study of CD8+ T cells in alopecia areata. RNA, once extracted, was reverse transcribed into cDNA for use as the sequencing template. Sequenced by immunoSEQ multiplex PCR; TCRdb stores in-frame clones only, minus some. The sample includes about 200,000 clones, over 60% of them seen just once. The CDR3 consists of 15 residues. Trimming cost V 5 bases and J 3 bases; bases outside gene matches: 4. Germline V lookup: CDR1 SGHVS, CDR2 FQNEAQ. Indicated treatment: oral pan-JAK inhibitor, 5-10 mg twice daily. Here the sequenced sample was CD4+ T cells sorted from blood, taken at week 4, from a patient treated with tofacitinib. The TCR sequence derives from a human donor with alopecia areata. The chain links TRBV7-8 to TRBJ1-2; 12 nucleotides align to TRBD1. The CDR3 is CASSPGTGGDYGYTF. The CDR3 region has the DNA TGTGCCAGCAGCCCCGGGACAGGGGGCGACTATGGCTACACCTTC.